Shown below are 25 T cell receptor beta chains from a single sample sequenced in a study of blood T cell repertoires in COVID-19. TCRdb keeps only in-frame clones here, not all; method: immunoSEQ multiplex PCR. This table has approximately 56,000 clones, 65% to 85% appearing once. The sequencing input was peripheral blood. The source is a woman of 80 years or more with COVID-19, enrolled during active disease.

The chain carries TRBV3-1 (or the pseudogene TRBV3-2) and TRBJ2-7; unclear D gene. This CDR3 is built from 13 residues. The germline V and J ends were trimmed by 5 bases and 3 bases, with 11 bases remaining between them. CDR1 is LGHDT, CDR2 YNNKEL, per germline (reference sequence). The CDR3 loop is CASSSRNIYEQYF. CDR3 in DNA: TGTGCCAGCAGCTCAAGAAACATCTACGAGCAGTACTTC.

The chain has TRBV30 and TRBJ2-5; D unresolved. CDR3 length equals 14 residues. Germline V lookup: CDR1 GTSNPN, CDR2 SVGIG (reference sequence). V was cut by 3 bases and J by 4 bases, with 15 bases left in between. CDR3 residues: CAWRKTPGAETQYF. CDR3 bases: TGTGCCTGGAGGAAAACACCCGGAGCAGAGACCCAGTACTTC.

This chain connects TRBV9 to TRBJ1-3, with unresolved D. CDR1 is SGDLS and CDR2 is YYNGEE in the germline V gene. With 0 bases removed from V and 4 bases from J, the gap between germline ends came to 14 bases. This CDR3 is 16 amino acids long. This CDR3 is CASSVGPGTAGNTIYF. The DNA for the CDR3 is TGTGCCAGCAGCGTAGGTCCAGGAACCGCGGGAAACACCATATATTTT. Using reference TRBV9 and TRBJ1-3 for the parts outside the CDR3, the full variable domain is DSGVTQTPKHLITATGQRVTLRCSPRSGDLSVYWYQQSLDQGLQFLIQYYNGEERAKGNILERFSAQQFPDLHSELNLSSLELGDSALYFCASSVGPGTAGNTIYFGEGSWLTVV.

The chain employs TRBV5-1 and TRBJ2-7; 7 bases map to TRBD2. Germline values: CDR1 SGHRS, CDR2 YFSETQ. CDR3 length equals 15 residues. The J segment lost 2 bases and the V segment lost 6 bases, leaving 11 bases of the junction unmatched. The chain's CDR3 is CASTPGRGRAYEQYF. In nucleotides, the CDR3 is TGCGCCAGCACCCCGGGCCGAGGGAGGGCCTACGAGCAGTACTTC.

The V and J genes are TRBV6-5 and TRBJ2-7, with D possibly being TRBD2 (5 bases). V was clipped by 0 bases and J by 4 bases, with 16 bases between them. CDR1 and CDR2 from the germline V gene are MNHEY and SVGAGI. The CDR3 has 16 residues. As DNA, the CDR3 is TGTGCCAGCAGTTACTCGACCGGACTGGGCGGATACGAGCAGTACTTC. Its protein product is CASSYSTGLGGYEQYF.

This chain connects TRBV7-3 to TRBJ2-1; D might be TRBD2 (7 bases). There are 13 residues in the CDR3. Germline loops: CDR1 SGHTA, CDR2 FQGTGA. V dropped 5 bases and J dropped 9 bases, with 14 bases sitting between them. The CDR3 nucleotides are TGTGCCAGCAGCACCGGGGGGCTCAGTGAGCAGTTCTTC. This codes for CASSTGGLSEQFF.

V gene TRBV5-5 combines with J gene TRBJ1-5; D is unclear. The CDR3 runs to 14 residues. The germline V gene encodes CDR1 SGHKS and CDR2 YYEKEE (reference sequence). V was cut by 1 base and J by 8 bases, with 13 bases left in between. The CDR3 region is CASSLLGGKEPQHF. As DNA, the CDR3 is TGTGCCAGCAGCTTGTTAGGAGGGAAGGAGCCCCAGCATTTT.

The rearrangement links TRBV2 to TRBJ2-3; TRBD2 agrees at 9 bases. The CDR3 has 15 residues. J lost 2 bases, V lost 6 bases, and 6 bases had no gene match. The V gene's germline CDR1 is SNHLY and CDR2 FYNNEI. The CDR3 bases are TGTGCCAGCAGGGCGGGAGGGCTTAACACAGATACGCAGTATTTT. As protein: CASRAGGLNTDTQYF.

V usage is TRBV2 and J usage is TRBJ2-4; D is unresolved. The CDR3 consists of 14 residues. Germline V CDR1 and CDR2: SNHLY, FYNNEI. Trimming pared 5 bases from V and 0 bases from J, leaving 8 bases between. This chain's CDR3 is CASSSVVAKNIQYF. CDR3 DNA: TGTGCCAGCAGTTCGGTGGTAGCCAAAAACATTCAGTACTTC.

The rearrangement joins TRBV5-1 to TRBJ2-2; D not certain. Between the trimmed V and J ends, which lost 2 bases and 4 bases, there was a span of 9 bases. CDR3 length: 14 residues. Germline assignment: CDR1 SGHRS and CDR2 YFSETQ. CDR3 DNA sequence: TGCGCCAGCAGCTTCGCAGACTCCACCGGGGAGCTGTTTTTT. Translated, it gives CASSFADSTGELFF. The full variable domain, in which reference TRBV5-1 and TRBJ2-2 provide the parts outside the CDR3, is KAGVTQTPRYLIKTRGQQVTLSCSPISGHRSVSWYQQTPGQGLQFLFEYFSETQRNKGNFPGRFSGRQFSNSRSEMNVSTLELGDSALYLCASSFADSTGELFFGEGSRLTVL.

The V call is TRBV28, the J call TRBJ1-4, with TRBD1 matching 7 bases. V lost 6 bases, J lost 1 base, and 5 bases stayed unmatched. From germline, CDR1 is MDHEN and CDR2 SYDVKM. The CDR3 is 15 amino acids. CDR3 nucleotides: TGTGCCAGCAGAAGCCGACAGGGAACTAATGAAAAACTGTTTTTT. This codes for CASRSRQGTNEKLFF.

Here the CDR3 reads CASSLLAGETQYF. The CDR3 nucleotides read TGTGCCAGCAGTTTACTAGCGGGAGAGACCCAGTACTTC. The gene calls are TRBV12-3 or TRBV12-4 and TRBJ2-5, with 8 bases matching TRBD2. The CDR3 sequence is 13 residues long. J lost 4 bases, V lost 2 bases, and 0 bases had no gene match.

The chain recombines TRBV18 with TRBJ1-6, with D hard to call. V was shortened by 0 bases and J by 5 bases, with 5 bases between the two germline ends. Germline values: CDR1 KGHSH, CDR2 LQKENI. This CDR3 is built from 14 residues. CDR3 DNA: TGTGCCAGCTCACCACCGGTAGATAATTCACCCCTCCACTTT. Translating gives CASSPPVDNSPLHF.

The chain joins TRBV5-1 to TRBJ2-7, with TRBD1 matching over 9 bases. V was clipped by 7 bases and J by 5 bases; unmatched bases: 13. Germline V CDR1 and CDR2: SGHRS, YFSETQ. This CDR3 has 15 amino acids. CDR3 sequence reads: CASRASGTGLDEQYF. CDR3 DNA sequence: TGCGCCAGCCGAGCATCCGGGACAGGGTTGGACGAGCAGTACTTC.

The table lists this clone with a count of one. The rearrangement links TRBV5-1 to TRBJ1-4; D might be TRBD1 (5 bases). The CDR3 runs to 16 residues. The germline CDR1 and CDR2 sequences are SGHRS and YFSETQ. V lost 1 base and J lost 5, with 15 bases in between. Here the CDR3 DNA reads TGCGCCAGCAGCTTGATGGGCAGTGGGGCCAATGAAAAACTGTTTTTT. This gives the protein CASSLMGSGANEKLFF.

This rearrangement joins TRBV5-3 to TRBJ2-5, with 7 bases lining up with TRBD1. TRBV5-3 is identified as an open reading frame with a role that is uncertain. V lost 0 bases to trimming and J lost 3 bases; unmatched junction nucleotides: 5. This CDR3 comprises 15 residues. CDR3 loop: CARSLASGTEETQYF. The CDR3 DNA reads as TGTGCCAGAAGCTTGGCCTCCGGGACAGAAGAGACCCAGTACTTC.

The V and J genes are TRBV18 and TRBJ1-3; D is unresolved. The CDR3 has 13 amino acids. Deletions cut 4 bases from V and 4 bases from J, with 8 bases between. In germline, CDR1 is KGHSH, CDR2 LQKENI. The CDR3 here is CASSLPGGNTIYF. The CDR3 DNA sequence: TGTGCCAGCTCACTTCCAGGAGGAAACACCATATATTTT.

The J gene is TRBJ2-7, the V gene TRBV6-6; TRBD2 aligns across 10 bases. Unmatched junction bases numbered 10, after V lost 2 bases and J lost 6 bases. Germline V lookup: CDR1 MNHNY, CDR2 SVGAGI (reference sequence). This CDR3 spans 16 amino acids. CDR3 nucleotide sequence: TGTGCCAGCAGTTACGCTAGAGGGACTAGCGAAGGCGAGCAGTACTTC. Translation: CASSYARGTSEGEQYF.

The chain carries TRBV6-1 and TRBJ1-6; D unclear. V gave up 0 bases and J gave up 13 bases, with 10 bases separating them. CDR1 and CDR2 (germline): MNHNS, SASEGT. The CDR3 is made up of 13 amino acids. This CDR3 is CASSEAQNDPLHF. The CDR3 bases are TGTGCCAGCAGTGAAGCACAGAACGACCCCCTCCACTTT.

The chain uses TRBV6-1 and TRBJ2-4, with D perhaps TRBD1 (5 bases). This CDR3 spans 14 amino acids. CDR1 and CDR2 from the germline V gene are MNHNS and SASEGT. The V end was cut by 3 bases, the J end by 4 bases, with 10 bases between. The CDR3 is CASSEGRVKNIQYF. The CDR3 bases are TGTGCCAGCAGTGAGGGCAGGGTAAAAAACATTCAGTACTTC.

The rearrangement uses TRBV10-3 and TRBJ1-2; possibly TRBD1 for D (6 bases). Per the germline V gene, CDR1 is ENHRY and CDR2 is SYGVKD. There are 15 residues in the CDR3. V was clipped by 3 bases and J by 2 bases, with 13 bases between them. The CDR3 coding sequence is TGTGCCATCAGTGATCCAGGGGAAGTGAACTATGGCTACACCTTC. Protein: CAISDPGEVNYGYTF.

Comments on this clone: The junction departs from germline at one end; a sequencing error may be responsible. In DNA, the CDR3 is TGTGCCAGCAGTGACTCCCAATCCGGGACAGTCTCCTCCGAGCAGTACTTC. Translated, it gives CASSDSQSGTVSSEQYF. This chain joins TRBV25-1 and TRBJ2-7; 7 bases line up with TRBD1. Germline lookup yields CDR1 MGHDK and CDR2 SYGVNS. The CDR3 totals 17 residues.

The V call is TRBV7-6, the J call TRBJ2-3; 8 bases are shared with TRBD1. With V trimmed by 1 base and J by 0 bases, 9 bases remained unmatched. Looked up from germline, CDR1 is SGHVS and CDR2 is FNYEAQ. This CDR3 contains 18 residues. The CDR3 is CASSLEPPRQGSTDTQYF. Written as DNA, the CDR3 is TGTGCCAGCAGCTTAGAGCCCCCCCGACAGGGGAGCACAGATACGCAGTATTTT.

The chain uses TRBV4-1 and TRBJ1-5; possible D gene TRBD1, 6 bases. From germline, CDR1 is MGHRA and CDR2 YSYEKL. There are 14 residues in the CDR3. V was shortened by 1 base and J by 4 bases, with 8 bases between the two germline ends. The CDR3 loop is CASSQGQVNQPQHF. As DNA, the CDR3 is TGCGCCAGCAGCCAAGGACAGGTGAATCAGCCCCAGCATTTT.

The rearrangement uses TRBV7-2 and TRBJ2-3; TRBD1 agrees at 7 bases. The CDR3 has 15 residues. The J segment lost 5 bases and the V segment lost 4 bases, leaving 9 bases of the junction unmatched. Germline loops: CDR1 SGHTA, CDR2 FQGNSA. The CDR3 here is CASSSQTGIGDTQYF. The CDR3 bases are TGTGCCAGCAGCTCCCAGACAGGGATTGGAGATACGCAGTATTTT.